This T cell receptor (beta chain) came from a study of blood T cell repertoires in COVID-19. Study-wide background: Donors in the United States, Italy and Spain gave samples during acute or convalescent COVID-19. Sources were T cells, B-cell-depleted T cells, or PBMCs; the material itself was cDNA or gDNA.

CDR1 and CDR2 from the germline V gene are SEHNR and FQNEAQ (reference sequence). With 3 bases clipped from V and 8 bases from J, the junction kept 9 bases outside the gene matches. The CDR3 has 15 amino acids. Repertoires were generated with immunoSEQ multiplex PCR, while TCRdb's copy carries only in-frame clones and drops some. The sample lists about 96,000 clones, 80% occurring once. A few counts support this clone. Sequencing was carried out using peripheral blood. The source of this sequence is a man in his forties or fifties who had recovered from COVID-19. The chain joins TRBV7-9 to TRBJ1-2, with 10 bases matching TRBD1. The CDR3 sequence: CASSFTRQGARGYTF. In nucleotides, the CDR3 is TGTGCCAGCAGCTTCACCCGACAGGGGGCTCGAGGCTACACCTTC.